The T cell receptor (beta chain) under discussion was sequenced for a study of T cells after yellow fever vaccination (dated by TCRdb to the late 2010s). About the study as a whole: The SMART-Seq v4 Ultra Low Input RNA kit was used to prepare libraries from fractions with low cell numbers. The cohort comprised two healthy male donors, one aged 18 to 30 and one aged 30 to 40 years. Blood samples were taken at several timepoints before and after primary and secondary immunization, and bulk PBMC replicates and cell subsets were isolated. To track T-cell clones before and after primary and booster YFV17D yellow fever vaccination, bulk TCR alpha and beta repertoires were sequenced longitudinally. General conclusions and limits of the study: Only two donors were included in the study, so the extent to which the findings can be generalized is limited. Computational filtering was required because FACS-sorted repertoires could contain abundant contaminating clonotypes from the bulk population. Most clones expanded after primary vaccination (about 96% of CD4 and 70% to 90% of CD8) were re-detected after the booster, suggesting that broad memory maintenance occurred. A small fraction of clonotypes appeared in both the CD4 and CD8 compartments, likely as a result of convergent recombination. The secondary T-cell response was weaker than the primary response but faster, peaking on day 5 instead of day 15.

V loses 5 bases of germline sequence and J loses 14 bases, and the interval between the two ends is 25 bases. The CDR3, from cysteine to phenylalanine, totals 16 residues. Just the 48-base CDR3 DNA is kept, in frame starting at base 1. From a lookup of the germline V gene, CDR1 and CDR2 are SGHAT and FQNNGV. The sample's treatment or condition label is to be understood as: live attenuated yellow fever vaccine strain. At every blood-draw timepoint, two biological replicates of bulk PBMCs were collected. A standard Ficoll-Paque protocol was used to isolate PBMCs from peripheral blood. TriZol was used to extract RNA from bulk PBMCs, from CD4 and CD8 fractions, and from dextramer-positive and dextramer-negative fractions. A word on this clonotype: The target of this receptor is not known. The sample holds no much larger clone one base away, and base qualities are not on file.

Sequencing instrument: Illumina NovaSeq 6000. TCR cDNA was synthesized by 5'RACE template switching, through which a universal primer site and unique molecular identifiers were introduced. Priming of cDNA synthesis was performed from both the TCR alpha and TCR beta constant segments. Library amplification involved two PCR steps, and the second step added sample barcodes and sequencing adapters. Sequencing of the libraries was done on either Illumina HiSeq 2500 (2x100 bp) or NovaSeq (2x150 bp). Per the original workflow: MIGEC handled demultiplexing of reads and collapsing into UMI consensus sequences, while MiXCR performed V(D)J alignment. Clonotypes responding to the vaccine were identified with edgeR on replicate PBMC samples, with the criteria of FDR below 0.01 and a log2 fold change above 5 up to day 15. Bulk clonotypes were assigned CD4 or CD8 identity according to which sequenced CD4 or CD8 repertoire held them at higher abundance. The raw public reads went through TCRdb reprocessing: fastp at Q25, MiXCR clone calling, in-frame beta chains kept. A single entry per CDR3 protein holds the most common genes and DNA from its merged rows. TCRdb, rather than the study authors, made the V and J calls. The sample data list hundreds of thousands of distinct CDR3 sequences, and roughly 3.9% of these were observed just once. The top ten constitute approximately 25% of the sample.

The receptor's source is a man aged 18 to 35 who received the YFV17D yellow fever vaccine. Rearrangement joined TRBV11-2 to TRBJ1-6; the D gene is unclear. The material was PBMCs, obtained 5 days after the yellow fever booster vaccination. The nucleotides read TGTGCCAGCAGCCCTCAGGCCTTAAGGGTAACGGAGGCCCTCCACTTT. Protein translation: CASSPQALRVTEALHF.